This entry lists 32 T cell receptor beta chains sequenced from one sample in a study of CD8+CD57+ T cells in acquired aplastic anemia. TCR beta VDJ and CDR3 profiles were obtained from a genomic DNA template. TCRdb called the reads again in MiXCR, with one record for every CDR3 protein. The sample records a few hundred thousand distinct CDR3 sequences, around 30% being singletons. CD8+CD57+ cell expansion had been shown by flow cytometry in patients chosen for sequencing. Sequenced material: sorted CD4+, CD8+, or CD8+CD57+ T cells (not recorded which) from PBMCs. The receptors here all came from a human donor with aplastic anemia.

Many counts were recorded for this clonotype. This rearrangement joins TRBV29-1 to TRBJ1-2, with 7 positions matching TRBD1. The CDR3 runs 13 residues. The germline CDR1 and CDR2 sequences are SQVTM and ANQGSEA. The trim removed 6 bases at V and 1 base at J, leaving 5 bases unmatched. The CDR3 nucleotides read TGCAGCGTCTCGGGACAGCTTAACTATGGCTACACCTTC. It encodes CSVSGQLNYGYTF.

This clonotype was seen only a few times. The chain carries TRBV10-3 and TRBJ1-6; 8 nucleotides align to TRBD1. Germline CDR1 and CDR2: ENHRY and SYGVKD. V shed 5 bases and J 6 bases; nucleotides not matched to a gene: 6. The CDR3 is made up of 15 amino acids. CDR3 DNA sequence: TGTGCCATCAGTAAACGACAGGGGTCTAATTCACCCCTCCACTTT. Translated: CAISKRQGSNSPLHF.

The V call is TRBV10-3, the J call TRBJ1-2; tentatively, D is TRBD1 (6 bases). The CDR3 totals 13 residues. Trimming cost V 2 bases and J 6 bases, with 10 bases left between them. Germline V CDR1 and CDR2: ENHRY, SYGVKD. For the CDR3, the DNA is TGTGCCATCAGTGAGGGGGGGCTGGATGGCTACACCTTC. Encoded protein: CAISEGGLDGYTF.

The chain has TRBV30 and TRBJ1-4; 11 nucleotides line up with TRBD1. This CDR3 has 14 amino acids. Unmatched junction bases numbered 5, after V lost 3 bases and J lost 8 bases. CDR1 and CDR2 (germline): GTSNPN, SVGIG (reference sequence). CDR3 sequence: CAWSADRGHEKLFF. CDR3 DNA sequence: TGTGCCTGGAGCGCGGACAGGGGGCACGAAAAACTGTTTTTT.

This clonotype was recorded at least ten times. This rearrangement joins TRBV7-3 to TRBJ1-1; D might be TRBD1 (5 bases). The V and J ends lost 5 bases and 4 bases respectively, with 11 bases between them. CDR3 length equals 13 residues. Per germline, CDR1 SGHTA and CDR2 FQGTGA. CDR3 nucleotides: TGTGCCAGCAGCGGACGGGGGGGCACTGAAGCTTTCTTT. Amino acid sequence: CASSGRGGTEAFF.

This clonotype was recorded many times. This sequence joins TRBV9 and TRBJ1-2; 9 bases agree with TRBD1. The CDR3 is made up of 13 amino acids. Germline-derived CDR1 and CDR2 are SGDLS and YYNGEE. V lost 0 bases, J lost 6 bases, and 0 bases stayed unmatched. The CDR3: CASSVGQGDGYTF. CDR3 sequence (DNA): TGTGCCAGCAGCGTAGGACAGGGGGATGGCTACACCTTC.

This clonotype has more than one count but fewer than ten. The V gene is TRBV7-2, the J gene TRBJ1-4; unclear D gene. CDR1 SGHTA and CDR2 FQGNSA come from the germline V gene. Trimming pared 5 bases from V and 10 bases from J, leaving 17 bases between. This CDR3 is built from 14 residues. This chain's CDR3 is CASSVSHGSGKLFF. For the CDR3, the DNA is TGTGCCAGCAGCGTATCGCACGGGTCTGGAAAACTGTTTTTT.

V usage is TRBV29-1 and J usage is TRBJ1-1; D is perhaps TRBD1 (6 bases). V was clipped by 6 bases and J by 5 bases, with 13 bases between them. There are 12 residues in the CDR3. Germline CDR1 reads SQVTM; CDR2 reads ANQGSEA. The CDR3 DNA reads TGCAGCGTCTCCGCAGGGGTTACTGAAGCTTTCTTT. Translated, it gives CSVSAGVTEAFF.

The chain recombines TRBV20-1 with TRBJ2-7; D gene unclear. Germline CDR1 and CDR2: DFQATT and SNEGSKA (reference sequence). Trimming took 6 bases from V and 4 from J, leaving 10 bases between them. The CDR3 contains 11 residues. DNA of the CDR3: TGCAGTGCGAAGTTGGCTTACGAGCAGTACTTC. It encodes CSAKLAYEQYF.

This chain joins TRBV10-1 and TRBJ1-6; a weak D match, TRBD1 (5 bases). The CDR3 length is 12 residues. Trimming took off 2 bases at V and 9 bases at J, with 5 bases between the two ends. CDR1 and CDR2 from the germline V gene are WNHNN and SYGVQD (reference sequence). The CDR3: CASSEGTSPLHF. The CDR3 bases are TGCGCCAGCAGTGAGGGGACTTCACCCCTCCACTTT.

This clonotype was picked up a small number of times. The V gene is TRBV18, the J gene TRBJ1-6, with 7 bases aligning to TRBD1. CDR1 KGHSH and CDR2 LQKENI come from the germline V gene. The V gene end was trimmed by 4 bases and the J gene end by 8 bases; junction bases not matched to a gene: 2. This CDR3 region has 13 residues. The DNA of the CDR3 is TGTGCCAGCTCACTAGGGGGCGATTCACCCCTCCACTTT. As protein: CASSLGGDSPLHF.

The CDR3, as DNA: TGTGCCAGCAGTGAGCTAGGGGGCTACGAGCAGTACTTC. It translates to CASSELGGYEQYF. The rearrangement links TRBV2 to TRBJ2-7, with D possibly TRBD1 on 6 matching bases. Per germline, CDR1 SNHLY and CDR2 FYNNEI. Trimming took 3 bases from V and 3 from J, leaving 9 bases between them. This CDR3 region has 13 residues.

There are a few counts of this clonotype. The chain links TRBV20-1 to TRBJ2-5, with TRBD2 matching 14 bases. Germline-derived CDR1 and CDR2 are DFQATT and SNEGSKA (reference sequence). CDR3 size: 13 residues. For the CDR3, the DNA is TGCAGAGGGACTAGCGGGAGCCCGGAGACCCAGTACTTC. Translation gives CRGTSGSPETQYF.

This clonotype was found a few times. This rearrangement joins TRBV11-2 to TRBJ2-1, with 8 bases aligning to TRBD2. V dropped 1 base and J dropped 0; count of bases not matched to a gene: 11. CDR3 size: 19 residues. CDR1 and CDR2 (germline): SGHAT, FQNNGV. Written as DNA, the CDR3 is TGTGCCAGCAGCTTAGTTCCCGGTAGCGGGAAGAGCTCCTACAATGAGCAGTTCTTC. This encodes CASSLVPGSGKSSYNEQFF.

J is TRBJ2-5 and V is TRBV7-9; 9 bases fit TRBD1. V shed 4 bases and J 5 bases; nucleotides not matched to a gene: 8. Germline CDR1 and CDR2: SEHNR and FQNEAQ (reference sequence). The CDR3 extends over 15 amino acids. CDR3 protein: CASSSGGTGRETQYF. The CDR3 DNA follows: TGTGCCAGCAGCTCCGGCGGGACAGGGCGGGAGACCCAGTACTTC.

This clonotype appeared many times. V and J are TRBV19 and TRBJ1-1; D ambiguous. This CDR3 comprises 13 residues. The germline CDR1 and CDR2 sequences are LNHDA and SQIVND (reference sequence). V shed 6 bases and J shed 1 base, with 9 bases lying between them. CDR3 nucleotides: TGTGCCAGTAGGGTACAGCGGAACACTGAAGCTTTCTTT. Protein: CASRVQRNTEAFF.

The sample holds a few counts of this clonotype. The chain recombines TRBV3-1 with TRBJ1-5; D gene unclear. Between the trimmed V and J ends, which lost 1 base and 6 bases, there was a span of 7 bases. Germline assignment: CDR1 LGHDT and CDR2 YNNKEL (reference sequence). This CDR3 contains 13 residues. Here the CDR3 reads CASSQGSGQPQHF. The CDR3 DNA reads TGTGCCAGCAGCCAAGGGTCGGGTCAGCCCCAGCATTTT. Using reference TRBV3-1 and TRBJ1-5 for the parts outside the CDR3, the full variable domain is DTAVSQTPKYLVTQMGNDKSIKCEQNLGHDTMYWYKQDSKKFLKIMFSYNNKELIINETVPNRFSPKSPDKAHLNLHINSLELGDSAVYFCASSQGSGQPQHFGDGTRLSIL.

The V gene is TRBV24-1, the J gene TRBJ1-1; no definite D call. The CDR3 runs 13 residues. Germline CDR1 reads KGHDR; CDR2 reads SFDVKD. With 4 bases removed from V and 3 bases from J, the gap between germline ends came to 8 bases. CDR3: CATSDGRDTEAFF. CDR3 in DNA: TGTGCCACCAGTGACGGGAGAGACACTGAAGCTTTCTTT.

The chain combines TRBV11-2 with TRBJ2-2, with D unresolved. V was shortened by 4 bases and J by 2 bases, with 11 bases between the two germline ends. The CDR3 sequence is 15 residues long. From germline, CDR1 is SGHAT and CDR2 FQNNGV. The CDR3, as DNA: TGTGCCAGCAGCTCCGGACGGAAAAACACCGGGGAGCTGTTTTTT. Translated: CASSSGRKNTGELFF.

V is TRBV10-3 and J is TRBJ2-3; TRBD2 matches 7 bases. The CDR3 loop spans 12 amino acids. The junction had 2 bases not matched to a gene; V was cut back by 6 bases and J by 5 bases. The V gene's germline CDR1 is ENHRY and CDR2 SYGVKD. The CDR3 is CAIRGGRDTQYF. In DNA, the CDR3 is TGTGCCATCAGGGGAGGGAGAGATACGCAGTATTTT.

This clonotype appeared many times. The chain links TRBV11-2 to TRBJ1-5; no definite D call. V was shortened by 0 bases and J by 6 bases, with 6 bases between the two germline ends. This CDR3 has 13 amino acids. Germline V CDR1 and CDR2: SGHAT, FQNNGV. This chain's CDR3 is CASSLESVQPQHF. The CDR3 DNA follows: TGTGCCAGCAGCTTAGAGTCAGTTCAGCCCCAGCATTTT. Based on the CDR3 plus reference TRBV11-2 and TRBJ1-5, the full variable domain is EAGVAQSPRYKIIEKRQSVAFWCNPISGHATLYWYQQILGQGPKLLIQFQNNGVVDDSQLPKDRFSAERLKGVDSTLKIQPAKLEDSAVYLCASSLESVQPQHFGDGTRLSIL.

This clonotype has a count of ten or more. The V and J genes are TRBV9 and TRBJ2-3; TRBD2 is a possible D gene (5 bases). The germline V and J ends were trimmed by 3 bases and 2 bases, with 7 bases remaining between them. The CDR3 has 13 amino acids. CDR1 and CDR2 (germline): SGDLS, YYNGEE. The DNA for the CDR3 is TGTGCCAGCAGCGGGAGGACCACAGATACGCAGTATTTT. Amino acids: CASSGRTTDTQYF.

The chain joins TRBV19 to TRBJ2-7, with D possibly TRBD2 on 7 matching bases. V lost 11 bases and J lost 5, with 25 bases in between. The CDR3 contains 15 residues. Germline V CDR1 and CDR2: LNHDA, SQIVND (reference sequence). The CDR3 DNA reads as TGTGCCTGGAGTGCCCCCGGACTAGGGGGAAACGAGCAGTACTTC. Protein: CAWSAPGLGGNEQYF.

As for this clonotype: Given a much more abundant clone one base away, this may be a read error. The V call is TRBV6-1, the J call TRBJ1-2; no firm D call. There are 12 residues in the CDR3. Germline V gene sequence: CDR1 MNHNS, CDR2 SASEGT. CDR3 loop: CATTGDNYGHTF. In DNA form, the CDR3 reads TGTGCCACCACGGGCGATAACTATGGCCACACCTTC.

V gene TRBV15 combines with J gene TRBJ2-7, with TRBD1 matching over 7 bases. The CDR3 is 17 amino acids. The germline V gene encodes CDR1 LNHNV and CDR2 YYDKDF (reference sequence). V dropped 3 bases and J dropped 1; count of bases not matched to a gene: 12. This chain's CDR3 is CATSSLVSAGGSYEQYF. The CDR3 region has the DNA TGTGCCACCAGCAGCTTGGTGTCGGCAGGGGGTTCCTACGAGCAGTACTTC.

The chain recombines TRBV2 with TRBJ2-5; TRBD1 or TRBD2 may be the D gene (6 bases each). Trimming left V 2 bases short and J 2 bases short, with 12 bases between. CDR1 and CDR2 from the germline V gene are SNHLY and FYNNEI. CDR3 length equals 15 residues. The CDR3 nucleotides are TGTGCCAGCAGTGAAAGGGGGGTAAGGCAAGAGACCCAGTACTTC. It encodes CASSERGVRQETQYF. The full variable domain, with the rest looked up from reference TRBV2 and TRBJ2-5, is EPEVTQTPSHQVTQMGQEVILRCVPISNHLYFYWYRQILGQKVEFLVSFYNNEISEKSEIFDDQFSVERPDGSNFTLKIRSTKLEDSAMYFCASSERGVRQETQYFGPGTRLLVL.

The chain recombines TRBV6-5 with TRBJ2-7; 8 nucleotides agree with TRBD2. Per the germline V gene, CDR1 is MNHEY and CDR2 is SVGAGI. V was clipped by 2 bases and J by 6 bases; unmatched bases: 9. The CDR3 is 15 amino acids. Here the CDR3 reads CASSYGGGTLSEQYF. For the CDR3, the DNA is TGTGCCAGCAGTTACGGCGGGGGGACCCTTTCCGAGCAGTACTTC.

The chain recombines TRBV2 with TRBJ1-5, with 8 nucleotides matching TRBD1. This CDR3 spans 15 amino acids. CDR1 and CDR2 from the germline V gene are SNHLY and FYNNEI. V was pared by 6 bases and J by 4 bases, with 8 bases of the junction left unmatched. The CDR3 DNA reads TGTGCCAGCAGGAGGGAGCGACAGGGGAATCAGCCCCAGCATTTT. Amino acids: CASRRERQGNQPQHF.

This clonotype was seen many times. The chain employs TRBV20-1 and TRBJ1-1; no firm D call. V was clipped by 6 bases and J by 1 base, with 9 bases between them. The CDR3 length is 12 residues. From germline, CDR1 is DFQATT and CDR2 SNEGSKA (reference sequence). CDR3 sequence (DNA): TGCAGTGCACCGTGGGAGAACACTGAAGCTTTCTTT. Protein sequence: CSAPWENTEAFF.

This clonotype has a handful of counts. The chain carries TRBV6-1 and TRBJ1-2, with D maybe TRBD1 (5 bases). The CDR3 has 11 amino acids. Germline V gene sequence: CDR1 MNHNS, CDR2 SASEGT. V gave up 6 bases and J gave up 7 bases, with 9 bases separating them. The CDR3 here is CASSRQSGYTF. The CDR3 DNA sequence: TGTGCCAGCAGCCGACAGTCTGGCTACACCTTC.

V and J are TRBV7-2 and TRBJ1-1, with 8 bases lining up with TRBD1. The CDR3 is made up of 13 amino acids. With V trimmed by 5 bases and J by 6 bases, 5 bases remained unmatched. Germline V gives CDR1 SGHTA, CDR2 FQGNSA. The CDR3 sequence is CASSRSGGPEAFF. The CDR3 DNA reads TGTGCCAGCAGCCGATCAGGGGGCCCTGAAGCTTTCTTT. The entire variable domain, with the rest obtained from reference TRBV7-2 and TRBJ1-1, is as follows: GAGVSQSPSNKVTEKGKDVELRCDPISGHTALYWYRQSLGQGLEFLIYFQGNSAPDKSGLPSDRFSAERTGGSVSTLTIQRTQQEDSAVYLCASSRSGGPEAFFGQGTRLTVV.

A single count supports this clonotype. The chain links TRBV20-1 to TRBJ1-5; D is unclear. The V end was cut by 5 bases, the J end by 5 bases, with 25 bases between. There are 17 residues in the CDR3. Germline assignment: CDR1 DFQATT and CDR2 SNEGSKA (reference sequence). CDR3 amino acids: CSAPQEGSGGRHQPQHF. The CDR3 coding sequence is TGCAGTGCTCCCCAGGAGGGCTCGGGTGGACGCCATCAGCCCCAGCATTTT.